This T cell receptor beta chain is from a study of T-cell memory formation after mild COVID-19 (dated by TCRdb to the early 2020s). At the level of the whole study: Most TCR sequence clusters were specific to one of the two donors. In a couple of donors, T-cell clones that expanded and contracted after mild COVID-19 were tracked by sequencing TCRalpha and TCRbeta repertoires over time. The cohort comprised two young, previously healthy adult volunteers, one female and one male.

The reads were generated on an Illumina NovaSeq 6000. Using 5'RACE with constant-segment primers, TCRalpha and TCRbeta cDNA libraries were constructed, with sample barcodes and unique molecular identifiers added in the process. RNA was extracted from every sample with Trizol reagent. Amplification of the libraries took two PCR steps, and the second step added a second sample barcode plus Illumina TruSeq adapters. Libraries were sequenced on an Illumina NovaSeq with 2 x 150 bp paired-end reads. The paper's data handling went like this. Demultiplexing of reads and collapsing into UMI-guided consensus sequences were performed with migec v1.2.7. With mixcr v2.1.11, UMI consensuses were aligned to TRA and TRB V and J templates and assembled into clonotypes. Clonotypes were classified as expanded or contracted when called significant by both edgeR and NoisET, with noise models trained on biological replicates. For edgeR calls, a false discovery rate-adjusted p below 0.01 and a log2 fold-change threshold of 1 were applied. PCA with hierarchical clustering of max-normalized trajectories of the 1000 most abundant clonotypes was used as exploratory dynamics analysis. The CD4 or CD8 phenotype of responding clones was assigned using the separately sequenced CD4+ and CD8+ repertoires. Clones were called with MiXCR by TCRdb after fastp trimmed the public reads at Q25, and only in-frame beta chains were retained. Each CDR3 protein gets just one entry, which takes the most common genes and DNA from the rows behind it. The V and J calls and clone size are TCRdb's, not the authors'. The sample records around 430,000 distinct CDR3 sequences, 16% of which are singletons. Around a fifth of the sample rests with the top ten.

The CDR3 spans 15 residues, from the cysteine through the phenylalanine. Only the CDR3 part of the read is kept: 45 bases, read in frame from the first base. V and J are trimmed by 5 bases and 0 bases, and the gene matches miss 6 bases of the junction. The germline V gene (reference sequence) yields DFQATT for CDR1 and SNEGSKA for CDR2. Note on this clonotype: Its antigen has not been determined. It has no much larger one-base neighbor in the sample; base qualities were not kept.

Ficoll-Paque density gradient centrifugation was the method used to isolate PBMCs. What the work shows at the level of the full study, not this receptor alone: SARS-CoV-2 specificity was not confirmed for the second-wave clones peaking on day 37. Contracting CD4+ clones were located mainly in the CM and EM memory subsets, whereas CD8+ clones were found to be enriched in EMRA. Only two mild cases were covered in the study, and larger cohorts including severe cases with pre-infection samples were considered necessary. Some responding clones were found in pre-infection memory, which suggests that pre-existing cross-reactive memory T cells took part in the SARS-CoV-2 response. Clones contracting from day 15 to 85 had balanced CD4/CD8 phenotypes, while a second wave expanding from day 15 to 37 was biased towards CD4+.

The receptor was isolated from a man aged 18 to 35 who had mild COVID-19 (a few samples of this study predate the infection). The sample titles of this study are shuffled in the database, so cell type and time point are left out; the donor was told from shared clones. The sample comprised PBMCs or a T cell subset sorted from them (not recorded which). The chain couples TRBV20-1 to TRBJ2-3; the junction holds 9 bases that match TRBD1. The DNA sequence is as follows: TGCAGTGCTGGCAGACAGGGGGGGAGCACAGATACGCAGTATTTT. This yields the protein CSAGRQGGSTDTQYF.